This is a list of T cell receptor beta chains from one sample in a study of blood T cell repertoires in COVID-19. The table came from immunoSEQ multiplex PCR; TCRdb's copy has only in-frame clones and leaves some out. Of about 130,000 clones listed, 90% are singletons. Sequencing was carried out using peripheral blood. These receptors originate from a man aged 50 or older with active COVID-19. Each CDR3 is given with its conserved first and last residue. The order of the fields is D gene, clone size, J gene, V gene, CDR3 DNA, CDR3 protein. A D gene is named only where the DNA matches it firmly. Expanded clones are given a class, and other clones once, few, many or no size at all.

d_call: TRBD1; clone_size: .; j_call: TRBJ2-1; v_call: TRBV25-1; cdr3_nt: TGTGCCAGCAGCAGACAGGGTTCATTCGAATCCTACAATGAGCAGTTCTTC; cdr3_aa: CASSRQGSFESYNEQFF
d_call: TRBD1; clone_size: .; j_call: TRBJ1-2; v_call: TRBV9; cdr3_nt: TGTGCCAGCAGTAGACAGGGTCGTACTGGCTACACCTTC; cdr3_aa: CASSRQGRTGYTF
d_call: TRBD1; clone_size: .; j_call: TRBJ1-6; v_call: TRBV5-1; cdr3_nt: TGCGCCAGCAGCCAAGATTACAGGGGAATGAATTCACCCCTCCACTTT; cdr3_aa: CASSQDYRGMNSPLHF
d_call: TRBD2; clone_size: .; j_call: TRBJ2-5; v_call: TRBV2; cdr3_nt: TGTGCCAGCAGTGACGGGACTAGCGGGAAGGTCGCGGAGACCCAGTACTTC; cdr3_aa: CASSDGTSGKVAETQYF
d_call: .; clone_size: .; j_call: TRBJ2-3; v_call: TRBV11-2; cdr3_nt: TGTGCCAGCAGCTTAGGTAGCAGCACAGATACGCAGTATTTT; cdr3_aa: CASSLGSSTDTQYF
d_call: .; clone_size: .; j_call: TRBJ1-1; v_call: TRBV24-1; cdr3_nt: TGTGCCACCAGTGAGGGCCAGGGCGCTGAAGCTTTCTTT; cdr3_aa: CATSEGQGAEAFF
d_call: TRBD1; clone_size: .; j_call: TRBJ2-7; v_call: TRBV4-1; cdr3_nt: TGCGCCAGCAGCTGGGGACAGGCGAACTACGAGCAGTACTTC; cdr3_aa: CASSWGQANYEQYF
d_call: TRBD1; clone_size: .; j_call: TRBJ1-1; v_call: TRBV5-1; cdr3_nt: TGCGCCAGCTACAAGGACAGGGACACTGAAGCTTTCTTT; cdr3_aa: CASYKDRDTEAFF
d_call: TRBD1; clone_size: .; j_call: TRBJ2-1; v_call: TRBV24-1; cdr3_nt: TGTGCCACCAGTGATGCCAGGGGGAGCGACAATGAGCAGTTCTTC; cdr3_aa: CATSDARGSDNEQFF
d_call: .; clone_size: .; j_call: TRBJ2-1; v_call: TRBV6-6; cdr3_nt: TGTGCCAGCAGTTACACCTCCTACGTGTCCTACAATGAGCAGTTCTTC; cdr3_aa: CASSYTSYVSYNEQFF
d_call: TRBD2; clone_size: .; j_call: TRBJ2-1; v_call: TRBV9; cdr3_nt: TGTGCCAGCAGCGTAGGAGAGGGCGGGAGCTCCTACAATGAGCAGTTCTTC; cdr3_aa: CASSVGEGGSSYNEQFF
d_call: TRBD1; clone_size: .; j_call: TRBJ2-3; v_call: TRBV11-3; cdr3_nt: TGTGCCAGCAGCCTGGGACAGGGAGGAAGCACAGATACGCAGTATTTT; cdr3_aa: CASSLGQGGSTDTQYF
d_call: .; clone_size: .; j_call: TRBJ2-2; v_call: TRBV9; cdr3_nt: TGTGCCAGCAGCGGCCGTGGTGCGGCCGGGGAGCTGTTTTTT; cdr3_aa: CASSGRGAAGELFF
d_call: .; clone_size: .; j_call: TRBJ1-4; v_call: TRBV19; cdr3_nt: TGTGCCAGTACCGCTTTTTCGGCAGGGAAAGAAAAACTGTTTTTT; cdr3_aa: CASTAFSAGKEKLFF
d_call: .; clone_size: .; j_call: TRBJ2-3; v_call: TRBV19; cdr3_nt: TGTGCCAGTAGTGGCGGGACAGCTGATAGCACAGATACGCAGTATTTT; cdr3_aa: CASSGGTADSTDTQYF
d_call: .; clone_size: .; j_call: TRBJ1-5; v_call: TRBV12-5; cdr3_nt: TGTGCTAGTGGTTCCATCAATCAGCCCCAGCATTTT; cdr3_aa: CASGSINQPQHF
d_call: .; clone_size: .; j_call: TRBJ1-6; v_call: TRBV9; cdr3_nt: TGTGCCAGCGGTAGGACACCCTCAGGGAATAATTCACCCCTCCACTTT; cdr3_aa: CASGRTPSGNNSPLHF
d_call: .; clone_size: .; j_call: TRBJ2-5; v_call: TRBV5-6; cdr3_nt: TGTGCCAGCAGCGGGACTGCAGTGGGGGCCCAGTACTTC; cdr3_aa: CASSGTAVGAQYF
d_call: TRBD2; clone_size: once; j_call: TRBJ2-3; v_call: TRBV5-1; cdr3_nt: TGCGCCAGCAGCCCCATAGCGGGGGGGCCCACAGATACGCAGTATTTT; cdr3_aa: CASSPIAGGPTDTQYF
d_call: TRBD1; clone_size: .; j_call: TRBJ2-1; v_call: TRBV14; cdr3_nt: TGTGCCAGCAGCCGCCGACAGGGGACCACTTACAATGAGCAGTTCTTC; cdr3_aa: CASSRRQGTTYNEQFF
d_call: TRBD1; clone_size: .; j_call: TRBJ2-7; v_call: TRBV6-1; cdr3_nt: TGTGCCAGCAGTGAAGGGACAGGGTATGGATCCTCAGACTCCTACGAGCAGTACTTC; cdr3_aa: CASSEGTGYGSSDSYEQYF
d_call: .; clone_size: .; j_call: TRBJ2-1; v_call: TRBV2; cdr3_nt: TGTGCCAGCAATTTAATAGCGCCTTCCTACAATGAGCAGTTCTTC; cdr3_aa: CASNLIAPSYNEQFF
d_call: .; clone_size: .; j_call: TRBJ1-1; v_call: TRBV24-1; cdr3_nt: TGTGCCACCAGTGATACTGAACCGGGACACTCTTATACTGAAGCTTTCTTT; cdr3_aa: CATSDTEPGHSYTEAFF
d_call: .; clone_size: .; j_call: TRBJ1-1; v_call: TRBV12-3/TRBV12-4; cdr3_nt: TGTGCCAGCAGTCCGGACACTGAAGCTTTCTTT; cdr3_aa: CASSPDTEAFF
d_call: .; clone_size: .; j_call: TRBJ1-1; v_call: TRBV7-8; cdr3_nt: TGTGCCAGCAGCCTCGCGCAGGGCTATATGAACACTGAAGCTTTCTTT; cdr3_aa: CASSLAQGYMNTEAFF
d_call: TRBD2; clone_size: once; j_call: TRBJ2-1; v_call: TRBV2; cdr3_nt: TGTGCCAGCACCCTTGAGGCGGCTAGCGGGAGCAATGAGCAGTTCTTC; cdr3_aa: CASTLEAASGSNEQFF
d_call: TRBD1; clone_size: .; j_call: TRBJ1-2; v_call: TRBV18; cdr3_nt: TGTGCCAGCTCACAACGGACAGGTTACACCTTC; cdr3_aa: CASSQRTGYTF
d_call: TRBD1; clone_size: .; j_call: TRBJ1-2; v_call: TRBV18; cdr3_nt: TGTGCCAGCTCACCGTCAGGGGGTTATGGCTACACCTTC; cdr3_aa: CASSPSGGYGYTF
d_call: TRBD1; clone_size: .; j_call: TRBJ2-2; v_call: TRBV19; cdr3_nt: TGTGCCAGTACCCTAACCGGGACAGGGAACACCGGGGAGCTGTTTTTT; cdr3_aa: CASTLTGTGNTGELFF
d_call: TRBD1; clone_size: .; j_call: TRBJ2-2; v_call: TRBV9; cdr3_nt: TGTGCCAGCAGAAAAGACAGGGGGGGAACCGGGGAGCTGTTTTTT; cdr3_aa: CASRKDRGGTGELFF
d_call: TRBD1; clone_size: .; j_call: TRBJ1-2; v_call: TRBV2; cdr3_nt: TGTGCCAGCAGTGAGAGACAGGGGTGGGACTATGGCTACACCTTC; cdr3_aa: CASSERQGWDYGYTF
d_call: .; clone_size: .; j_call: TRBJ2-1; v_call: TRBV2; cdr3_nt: TGTGCCAGCCTCCGGGAGCGGAATGAGCAGTTCTTC; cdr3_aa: CASLRERNEQFF
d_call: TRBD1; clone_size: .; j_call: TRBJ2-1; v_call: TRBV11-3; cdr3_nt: TGTGCCAGCAGCCCACCGACAGGGAGCTCCTACAATGAGCAGTTCTTC; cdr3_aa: CASSPPTGSSYNEQFF
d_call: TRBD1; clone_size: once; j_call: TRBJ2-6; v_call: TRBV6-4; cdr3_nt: TGTGCCAGCTCACCGACAGGGAGCTCTGGGGCCAACGTCCTGACTTTC; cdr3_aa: CASSPTGSSGANVLTF
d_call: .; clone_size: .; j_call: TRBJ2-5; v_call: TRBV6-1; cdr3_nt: TGTGCCAGCAGTGAACAGGACCAAGAGACCCAGTACTTC; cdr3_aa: CASSEQDQETQYF
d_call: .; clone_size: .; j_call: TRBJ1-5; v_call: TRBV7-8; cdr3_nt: TGTGCCAGCAGCTTAGGAGACATCCATAGCAATCAGCCCCAGCATTTT; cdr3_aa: CASSLGDIHSNQPQHF
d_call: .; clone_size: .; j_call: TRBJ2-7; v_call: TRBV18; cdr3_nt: TGTGCCAGCTCGCAGGACCAGGCAGGGGACGAGCAGTACTTC; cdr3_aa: CASSQDQAGDEQYF
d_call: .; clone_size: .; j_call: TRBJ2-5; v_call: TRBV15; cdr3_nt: TGTGCCACCAGCAGACCATCGACTAGAAGTTGGAGCCTGGGGGGAGAGACCCAGTACTTC; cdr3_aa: CATSRPSTRSWSLGGETQYF
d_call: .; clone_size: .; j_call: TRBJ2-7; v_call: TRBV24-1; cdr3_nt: TGTGCCACCAGTGATTTAGGGGGCGAGCAGTACTTC; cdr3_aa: CATSDLGGEQYF
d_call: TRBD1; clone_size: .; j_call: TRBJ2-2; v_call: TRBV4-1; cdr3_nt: TGCGCCAGCAGCCATCCTTCCACAGGGGGCAAGGACACCGGGGAGCTGTTTTTT; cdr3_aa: CASSHPSTGGKDTGELFF
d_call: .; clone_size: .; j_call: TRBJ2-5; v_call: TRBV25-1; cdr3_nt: TGTGCCAGCGAGGGCCCCCGTATTGGAGAGACCCAGTACTTC; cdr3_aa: CASEGPRIGETQYF
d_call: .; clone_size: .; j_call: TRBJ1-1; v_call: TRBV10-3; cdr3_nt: TGTGCCATCAATGGGGCAGGTACGGGTGATACTGAAGCTTTCTTT; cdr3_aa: CAINGAGTGDTEAFF
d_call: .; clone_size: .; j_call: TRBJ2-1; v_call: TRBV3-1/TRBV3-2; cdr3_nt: TGTGCCAGCAGAGCTTCAGGGGATGAGCAGTTCTTC; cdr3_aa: CASRASGDEQFF